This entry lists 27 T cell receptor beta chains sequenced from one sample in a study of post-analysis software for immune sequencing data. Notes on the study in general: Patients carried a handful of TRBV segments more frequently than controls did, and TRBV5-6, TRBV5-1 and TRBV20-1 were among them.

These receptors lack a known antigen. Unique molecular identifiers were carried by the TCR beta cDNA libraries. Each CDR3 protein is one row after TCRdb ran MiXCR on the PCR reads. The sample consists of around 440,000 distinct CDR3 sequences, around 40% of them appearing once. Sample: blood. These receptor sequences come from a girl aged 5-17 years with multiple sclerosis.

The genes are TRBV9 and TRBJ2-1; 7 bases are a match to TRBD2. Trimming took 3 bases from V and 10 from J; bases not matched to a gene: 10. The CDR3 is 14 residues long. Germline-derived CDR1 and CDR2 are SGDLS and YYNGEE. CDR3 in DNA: TGTGCCAGCAGCGAAGGTTCAGCGGGACGCGAGCAGTTCTTC. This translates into CASSEGSAGREQFF.

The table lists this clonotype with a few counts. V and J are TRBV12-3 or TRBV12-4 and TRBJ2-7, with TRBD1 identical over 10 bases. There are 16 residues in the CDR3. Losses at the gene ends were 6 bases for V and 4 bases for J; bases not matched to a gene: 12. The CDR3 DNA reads TGTGCCAGCAGCTCGTTTAGCGGGACAGGGGATTACGAGCAGTACTTC. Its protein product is CASSSFSGTGDYEQYF.

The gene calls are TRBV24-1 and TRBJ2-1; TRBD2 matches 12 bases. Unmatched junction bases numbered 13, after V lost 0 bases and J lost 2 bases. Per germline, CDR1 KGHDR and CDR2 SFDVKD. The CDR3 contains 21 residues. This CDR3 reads CATSDLRTSGARSVTYNEQFF. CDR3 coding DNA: TGTGCCACCAGTGATTTGAGGACTAGCGGGGCGAGATCGGTAACCTACAATGAGCAGTTCTTC.

The CDR3 DNA is TGTGCCAGCAGCTTAGGGAGGCTATCCTACAATGAGCAGTTCTTC. Translated: CASSLGRLSYNEQFF. The chain has TRBV11-2 and TRBJ2-1; D perhaps matches TRBD2 (5 bases). This CDR3 contains 15 residues. V was pared by 1 base and J by 1 base, with 8 bases between. CDR1 is SGHAT and CDR2 is FQNNGV in the germline V gene.

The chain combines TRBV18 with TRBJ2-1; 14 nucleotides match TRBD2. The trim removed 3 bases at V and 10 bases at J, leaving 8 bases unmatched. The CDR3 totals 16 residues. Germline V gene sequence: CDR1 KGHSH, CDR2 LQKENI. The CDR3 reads CASSPATSGRGSEQFF. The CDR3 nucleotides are TGTGCCAGCTCACCGGCGACTAGCGGGAGGGGGTCCGAGCAGTTCTTC.

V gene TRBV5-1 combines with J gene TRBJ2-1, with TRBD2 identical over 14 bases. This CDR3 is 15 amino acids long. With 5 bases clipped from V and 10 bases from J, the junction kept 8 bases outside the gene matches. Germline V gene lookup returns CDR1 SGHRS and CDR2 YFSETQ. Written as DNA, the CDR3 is TGCGCCAGCAGAGAGACTAGCGGGAGGGGAGGCGAGCAGTTCTTC. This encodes CASRETSGRGGEQFF.

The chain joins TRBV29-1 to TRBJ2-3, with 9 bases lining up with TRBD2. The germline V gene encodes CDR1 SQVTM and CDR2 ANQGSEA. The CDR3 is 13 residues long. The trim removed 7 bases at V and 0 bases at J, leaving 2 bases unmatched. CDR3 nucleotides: TGCAGCGCTACTAGCGGGAGCACAGATACGCAGTATTTT. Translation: CSATSGSTDTQYF.

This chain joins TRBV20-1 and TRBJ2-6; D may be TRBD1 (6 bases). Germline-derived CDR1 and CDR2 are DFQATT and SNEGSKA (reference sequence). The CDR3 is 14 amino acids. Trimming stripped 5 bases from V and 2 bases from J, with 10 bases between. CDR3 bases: TGCAGTGCTCCCAAGGGGGCTGGGGCCAACGTCCTGACTTTC. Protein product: CSAPKGAGANVLTF.

The CDR3 here is CASSRDGAYEQYF. In DNA form, the CDR3 reads TGTGCCAGCAGCCGGGACGGAGCCTACGAGCAGTACTTC. This rearrangement joins TRBV16 to TRBJ2-4; D tentatively reads TRBD1 or TRBD2 (5 bases each). The J call is in doubt because the DNA end fits TRBJ2-7 better. The CDR3 covers 13 residues. CDR1 and CDR2 from the germline V gene are KGHSY and FQNENV.

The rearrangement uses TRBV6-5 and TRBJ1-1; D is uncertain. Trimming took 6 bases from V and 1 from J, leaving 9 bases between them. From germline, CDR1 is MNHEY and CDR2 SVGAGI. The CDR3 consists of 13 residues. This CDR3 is CASRVDQNTEAFF. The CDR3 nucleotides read TGTGCCAGCAGAGTGGATCAGAACACTGAAGCTTTCTTT.

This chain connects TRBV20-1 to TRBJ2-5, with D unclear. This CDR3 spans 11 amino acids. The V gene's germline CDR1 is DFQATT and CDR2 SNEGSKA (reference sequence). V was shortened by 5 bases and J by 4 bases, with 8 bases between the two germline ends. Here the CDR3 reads CSADDGETQYF. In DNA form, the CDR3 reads TGCAGTGCTGACGACGGAGAGACCCAGTACTTC.

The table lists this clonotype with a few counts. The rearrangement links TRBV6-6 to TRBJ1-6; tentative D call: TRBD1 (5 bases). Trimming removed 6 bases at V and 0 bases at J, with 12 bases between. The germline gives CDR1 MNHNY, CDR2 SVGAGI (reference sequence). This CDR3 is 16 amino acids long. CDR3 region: CASRRDFSSYNSPLHF. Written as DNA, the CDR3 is TGTGCCAGCAGGCGGGACTTCAGCTCCTATAATTCACCCCTCCACTTT.

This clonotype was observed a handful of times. The CDR3 nucleotides are TGCGCCAGCAGCTTGGGGGACAAGGTTGCCTACAATGAGCAGTTCTTC. Amino acids: CASSLGDKVAYNEQFF. The J gene is TRBJ2-1, the V gene TRBV5-1; weak D call: TRBD1 (6 bases). The V and J ends lost 0 bases and 2 bases respectively, with 12 bases between them. CDR3 length equals 16 residues. In germline, CDR1 is SGHRS, CDR2 YFSETQ. Using reference TRBV5-1 and TRBJ2-1 for the parts outside the CDR3, the full variable domain is KAGVTQTPRYLIKTRGQQVTLSCSPISGHRSVSWYQQTPGQGLQFLFEYFSETQRNKGNFPGRFSGRQFSNSRSEMNVSTLELGDSALYLCASSLGDKVAYNEQFFGPGTRLTVL.

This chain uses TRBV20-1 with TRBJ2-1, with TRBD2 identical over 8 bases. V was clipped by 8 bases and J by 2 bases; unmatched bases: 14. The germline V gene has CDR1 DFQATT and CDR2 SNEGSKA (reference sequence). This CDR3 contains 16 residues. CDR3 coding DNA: TGCAGTCCCCATATCCGGCTAGCGGGTGCCTACAATGAGCAGTTCTTC. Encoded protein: CSPHIRLAGAYNEQFF.

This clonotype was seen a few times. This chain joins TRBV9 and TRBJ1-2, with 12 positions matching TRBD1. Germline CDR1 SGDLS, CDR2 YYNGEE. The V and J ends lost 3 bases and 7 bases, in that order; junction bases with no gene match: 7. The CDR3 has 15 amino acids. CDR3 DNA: TGTGCCAGCAGCGACCCGGGACAGGGGGCGAGTGGCTACACCTTC. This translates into CASSDPGQGASGYTF.

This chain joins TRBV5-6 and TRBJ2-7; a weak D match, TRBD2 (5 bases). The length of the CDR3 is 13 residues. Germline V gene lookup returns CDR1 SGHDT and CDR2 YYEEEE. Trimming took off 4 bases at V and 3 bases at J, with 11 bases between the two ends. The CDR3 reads CASSVGGFYEQYF. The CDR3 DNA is TGTGCCAGCAGCGTCGGAGGTTTCTACGAGCAGTACTTC.

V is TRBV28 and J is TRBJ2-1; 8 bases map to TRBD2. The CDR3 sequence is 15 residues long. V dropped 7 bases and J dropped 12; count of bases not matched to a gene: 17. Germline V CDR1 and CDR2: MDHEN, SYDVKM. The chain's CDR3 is CASTQEAGASRGQFF. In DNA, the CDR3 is TGTGCCAGCACCCAAGAAGCGGGAGCGTCTAGAGGGCAGTTCTTC.

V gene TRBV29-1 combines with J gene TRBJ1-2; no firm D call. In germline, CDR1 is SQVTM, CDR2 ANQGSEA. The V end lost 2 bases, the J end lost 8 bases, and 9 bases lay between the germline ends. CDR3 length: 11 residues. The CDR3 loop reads CSVELTEGYTF. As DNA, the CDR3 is TGCAGCGTTGAACTCACGGAGGGCTACACCTTC.

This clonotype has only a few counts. The CDR3 here is CASSALISPHGRDEQFF. The CDR3 nucleotides read TGCGCCAGCAGCGCCCTTATCTCGCCACACGGGCGCGATGAGCAGTTCTTC. The gene calls are TRBV5-1 and TRBJ2-1, with D hard to call. The germline CDR1 and CDR2 sequences are SGHRS and YFSETQ. V dropped 4 bases and J dropped 8 bases, with 25 bases sitting between them. The CDR3 runs to 17 residues.

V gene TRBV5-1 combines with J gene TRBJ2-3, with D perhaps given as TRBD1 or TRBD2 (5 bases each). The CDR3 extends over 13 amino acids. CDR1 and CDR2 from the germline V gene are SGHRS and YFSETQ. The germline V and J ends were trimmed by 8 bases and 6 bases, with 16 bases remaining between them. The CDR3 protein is CASGTPQRDTQYF. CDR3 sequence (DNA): TGCGCCAGTGGGACCCCACAGAGGGATACGCAGTATTTT.

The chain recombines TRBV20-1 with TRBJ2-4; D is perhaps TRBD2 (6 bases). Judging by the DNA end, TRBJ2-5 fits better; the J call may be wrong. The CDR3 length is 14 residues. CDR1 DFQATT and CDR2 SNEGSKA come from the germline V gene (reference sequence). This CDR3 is CSARLGLQQETQYF. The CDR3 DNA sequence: TGCAGTGCTAGATTGGGACTGCAACAAGAGACCCAGTACTTC.

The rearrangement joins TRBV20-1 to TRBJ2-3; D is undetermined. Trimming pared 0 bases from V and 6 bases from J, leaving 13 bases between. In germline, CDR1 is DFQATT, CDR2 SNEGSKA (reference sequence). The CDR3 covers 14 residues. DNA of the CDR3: TGCAGTGCTAGAGATCGCCTGGTGCAGGATACGCAGTATTTT. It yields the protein CSARDRLVQDTQYF.

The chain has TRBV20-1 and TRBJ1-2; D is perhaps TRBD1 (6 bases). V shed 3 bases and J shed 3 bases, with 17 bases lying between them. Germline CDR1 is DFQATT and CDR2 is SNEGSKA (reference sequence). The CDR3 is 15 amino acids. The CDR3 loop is CSASGVGGADYGYTF. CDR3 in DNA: TGCAGTGCTAGCGGTGTGGGGGGCGCCGACTATGGCTACACCTTC.

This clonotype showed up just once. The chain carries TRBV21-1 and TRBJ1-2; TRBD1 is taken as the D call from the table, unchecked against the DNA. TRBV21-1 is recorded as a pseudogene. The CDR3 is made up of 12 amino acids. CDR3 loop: CASPLDSDGYTF. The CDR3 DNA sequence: TGTGCCAGCCCCCTCGACTCGGATGGCTACACCTTC.

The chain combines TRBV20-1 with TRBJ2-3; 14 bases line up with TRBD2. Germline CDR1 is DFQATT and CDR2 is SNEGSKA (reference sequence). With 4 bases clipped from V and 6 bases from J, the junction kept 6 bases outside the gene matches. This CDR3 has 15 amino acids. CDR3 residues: CSATQTSGRGDTQYF. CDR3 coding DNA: TGCAGTGCTACACAGACTAGCGGGAGGGGGGATACGCAGTATTTT.

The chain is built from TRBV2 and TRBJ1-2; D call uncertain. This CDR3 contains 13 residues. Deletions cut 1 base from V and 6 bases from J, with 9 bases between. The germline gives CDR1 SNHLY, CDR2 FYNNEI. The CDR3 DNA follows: TGTGCCAGCAGTGAAGGAAGGGTAGATGGCTACACCTTC. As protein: CASSEGRVDGYTF.

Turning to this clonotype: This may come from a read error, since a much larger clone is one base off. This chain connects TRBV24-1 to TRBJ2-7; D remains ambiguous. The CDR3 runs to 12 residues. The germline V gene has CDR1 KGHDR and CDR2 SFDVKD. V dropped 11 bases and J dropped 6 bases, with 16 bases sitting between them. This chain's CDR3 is CAIGLLTVEQYF. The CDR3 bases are TGTGCCATCGGTCTATTGACGGTCGAGCAGTACTTC.